The T cell receptor (beta chain) under discussion was sequenced for a study of Graves' ophthalmopathy and Graves' hyperthyroidism. This clonotype has more than one count but fewer than ten. V shed 3 bases and J shed 3 bases, with 12 bases lying between them. Germline values: CDR1 SGHTA, CDR2 FQGNSA. CDR3 length equals 15 residues. For repertoire sequencing, the TCR beta CDR3 regions were amplified from RNA transcripts. Investigators did first-round RT-PCR with HTBI primers, then second-round multiplex PCR. TCRdb reprocessed the multiplex PCR reads with MiXCR, giving one entry per CDR3 protein. Of about half a million distinct CDR3 sequences in the sample, around an eighth were seen once.

The source material was blood. This chain joins TRBV7-2 and TRBJ1-5; D is undetermined. The TCR comes from a woman in her 30s with Graves' ophthalmopathy. The CDR3 sequence: CASSFSGQYNQPQHF. Written as DNA, the CDR3 is TGTGCCAGCAGCTTCAGCGGGCAGTACAATCAGCCCCAGCATTTT.